A selection of T cell receptor beta chains follows, all from one sample in a study of Graves' ophthalmopathy and Graves' hyperthyroidism. TCRdb reprocessed the multiplex PCR reads via MiXCR and lists one record per CDR3 protein. The sample shows about 420,000 distinct CDR3 sequences, approximately 21% of them seen only once. The sample taken for sequencing was peripheral blood. All receptors come from a woman in her late teens or twenties with stable Graves' hyperthyroidism. The CDR3 runs from the conserved cysteine through the conserved F or W. The D gene is left open where the match is weak. Part of the rows lack a size; the others show once, few, many or a class for expanded clones.

J: TRBJ1-6; length: 15; D: -; size: many; V: TRBV6-1; CDR3: CASSSPGEGGSPLHF; DNA: TGTGCCAGCAGCAGCCCGGGAGAGGGCGGCTCACCCCTCCACTTT
J: TRBJ1-5; length: 15; D: TRBD1; size: many; V: TRBV28; CDR3: CASSLGGQEIQPQHF; DNA: TGTGCCAGCAGTTTAGGTGGACAGGAAATTCAGCCCCAGCATTTT
J: TRBJ2-5; length: 15; D: -; size: many; V: TRBV7-2; CDR3: CASSETGSDGETQYF; DNA: TGTGCCAGCAGCGAGACAGGTTCGGATGGAGAGACCCAGTACTTC
J: TRBJ1-2; length: 13; D: -; size: -; V: TRBV7-8; CDR3: CASSLDQGFGYTF; DNA: TGTGCCAGCAGCTTAGACCAAGGCTTTGGCTACACCTTC
J: TRBJ1-5; length: 17; D: TRBD1; size: -; V: TRBV4-3; CDR3: CASSQDFDRGLGKPQHF; DNA: TGCGCCAGCAGCCAAGATTTTGACAGGGGGCTGGGAAAGCCCCAGCATTTT
J: TRBJ1-6; length: 16; D: -; size: many; V: TRBV7-2; CDR3: CASSLNGGQRNSPLHF; DNA: TGTGCCAGCAGCTTAAATGGTGGACAGCGTAATTCACCCCTCCACTTT
J: TRBJ2-5; length: 14; D: TRBD1; size: many; V: TRBV20-1; CDR3: CSAPRTGEGETQYF; DNA: TGCAGTGCTCCCCGGACAGGGGAAGGAGAGACCCAGTACTTC
J: TRBJ2-3; length: 15; D: TRBD1; size: many; V: TRBV5-1; CDR3: CASSLWGQSTDTQYF; DNA: TGCGCCAGCAGCTTGTGGGGACAGAGCACAGATACGCAGTATTTT
J: TRBJ1-2; length: 13; D: TRBD1; size: many; V: TRBV6-1; CDR3: CASSERTGVSYTF; DNA: TGTGCCAGCAGTGAACGCACAGGGGTGAGCTACACCTTC
J: TRBJ1-5; length: 15; D: TRBD1; size: -; V: TRBV6-1; CDR3: CASSPAPTGAQPQHF; DNA: TGTGCCAGCAGCCCCGCCCCGACAGGGGCTCAGCCCCAGCATTTT
J: TRBJ2-5; length: 18; D: TRBD2; size: few; V: TRBV19; CDR3: CASSIEGPQAGGHETQYF; DNA: TGTGCCAGTAGTATAGAGGGCCCTCAAGCGGGAGGACACGAGACCCAGTACTTC
J: TRBJ2-7; length: 15; D: -; size: -; V: TRBV28; CDR3: CASSGGRGRSYEQYF; DNA: TGTGCCAGCAGTGGGGGTCGGGGGAGGTCCTACGAGCAGTACTTC
J: TRBJ2-2; length: 16; D: TRBD2; size: -; V: TRBV18; CDR3: CASRPLAGVDTGELFF; DNA: TGTGCCAGCCGCCCCTTAGCGGGAGTGGACACCGGGGAGCTGTTTTTT
J: TRBJ1-5; length: 13; D: -; size: many; V: TRBV24-1; CDR3: CATSDHNSQPQHF; DNA: TGTGCCACCAGTGATCATAACAGTCAGCCCCAGCATTTT
J: TRBJ2-2; length: 13; D: -; size: -; V: TRBV6-4; CDR3: CASSEGNTGELFF; DNA: TGTGCCAGCAGTGAGGGGAACACCGGGGAGCTGTTTTTT
J: TRBJ1-5; length: 14; D: -; size: many; V: TRBV20-1; CDR3: CSAQARDPIRPQHF; DNA: TGCAGTGCCCAAGCCCGGGACCCAATTCGGCCCCAGCATTTT
J: TRBJ1-1; length: 13; D: -; size: few; V: TRBV6-2/TRBV6-3; CDR3: CASSYDVNTEAFF; DNA: TGTGCCAGCAGTTACGATGTGAACACTGAAGCTTTCTTT
J: TRBJ2-7; length: 13; D: -; size: many; V: TRBV2; CDR3: CASRDSARYEQYF; DNA: TGTGCCAGCAGGGACAGCGCCCGGTACGAGCAGTACTTC
J: TRBJ2-7; length: 12; D: -; size: many; V: TRBV24-1; CDR3: CATSQGTYEQYF; DNA: TGTGCCACCAGTCAGGGCACCTACGAGCAGTACTTC
J: TRBJ2-7; length: 15; D: TRBD1; size: many; V: TRBV5-1; CDR3: CASSGRDRGSYEQYF; DNA: TGCGCCAGCAGCGGACGGGACAGGGGGTCGTACGAGCAGTACTTC
J: TRBJ2-7; length: 14; D: TRBD2; size: -; V: TRBV6-1; CDR3: CASRAQREGGEQYF; DNA: TGTGCCAGCAGGGCCCAGCGGGAGGGAGGCGAGCAGTACTTC
J: TRBJ2-5; length: 16; D: -; size: few; V: TRBV7-6; CDR3: CASSLPGLATQETQYF; DNA: TGTGCCAGCAGCTTGCCCGGACTCGCCACTCAAGAGACCCAGTACTTC
J: TRBJ2-7; length: 15; D: TRBD2; size: many; V: TRBV4-3; CDR3: CASSQVSSGAYEQYF; DNA: TGCGCCAGCAGCCAAGTATCTAGCGGAGCCTACGAGCAGTACTTC
J: TRBJ1-5; length: 14; D: -; size: -; V: TRBV6-1; CDR3: CASTPGQRNQPQHF; DNA: TGTGCCAGCACTCCGGGACAACGCAATCAGCCCCAGCATTTT
J: TRBJ1-5; length: 15; D: TRBD1; size: many; V: TRBV7-2; CDR3: CASSFTGGSNQPQHF; DNA: TGTGCCAGCAGCTTCACAGGGGGAAGCAATCAGCCCCAGCATTTT
J: TRBJ2-5; length: 14; D: -; size: many; V: TRBV12-3/TRBV12-4; CDR3: CASSPRTRGETQYF; DNA: TGTGCCAGCAGTCCAAGGACACGGGGGGAGACCCAGTACTTC
J: TRBJ2-5; length: 15; D: -; size: many; V: TRBV11-2; CDR3: CASSGPGLGGETQYF; DNA: TGTGCCAGCAGCGGCCCCGGGCTAGGGGGGGAGACCCAGTACTTC
J: TRBJ2-7; length: 14; D: TRBD1; size: -; V: TRBV5-4; CDR3: CASSLNSGQGKQNF; DNA: TGTGCCAGCAGCTTGAACTCCGGACAGGGGAAACAAAACTTC
J: TRBJ2-2; length: 16; D: TRBD1; size: many; V: TRBV20-1; CDR3: CSARDTDREGGGEPFF; DNA: TGCAGTGCTAGAGATACGGACAGGGAAGGGGGCGGGGAGCCGTTTTTT
J: TRBJ2-6; length: 16; D: TRBD1; size: many; V: TRBV4-2; CDR3: CASSQTGTGEVNVLTF; DNA: TGTGCCAGCAGCCAGACGGGGACAGGGGAGGTCAACGTCCTGACTTTC
J: TRBJ2-5; length: 18; D: -; size: -; V: TRBV20-1; CDR3: CSARDQRVGTVYGETQYF; DNA: TGCAGTGCTAGAGATCAACGAGTAGGGACGGTATACGGGGAGACCCAGTACTTC
J: TRBJ1-2; length: 17; D: -; size: -; V: TRBV10-3; CDR3: CAISDFGARGTNYGYTF; DNA: TGTGCCATCAGTGACTTCGGGGCCAGGGGAACGAACTATGGCTACACCTTC
J: TRBJ1-5; length: 15; D: TRBD1; size: many; V: TRBV6-1; CDR3: CASSEVGTGSQPQHF; DNA: TGTGCCAGCAGTGAAGTCGGGACAGGGAGCCAGCCCCAGCATTTT
J: TRBJ2-7; length: 14; D: TRBD1; size: many; V: TRBV2; CDR3: CASSGETGGYEQYF; DNA: TGTGCCAGCAGTGGGGAGACAGGGGGCTACGAGCAGTACTTC
J: TRBJ2-5; length: 16; D: TRBD2; size: -; V: TRBV12-3/TRBV12-4; CDR3: CASSLEVAGLEETQYF; DNA: TGTGCCAGCAGTTTAGAGGTAGCGGGGCTGGAGGAGACCCAGTACTTC
J: TRBJ2-7; length: 16; D: TRBD2; size: -; V: TRBV20-1; CDR3: CSASPRAGAHLYEQYF; DNA: TGCAGTGCTAGTCCTCGAGCGGGAGCTCATCTCTACGAGCAGTACTTC
J: TRBJ1-1; length: 14; D: -; size: many; V: TRBV28; CDR3: CASYRRGMNTEAFF; DNA: TGTGCCAGCTACAGGAGGGGAATGAACACTGAAGCTTTCTTT
J: TRBJ1-1; length: 17; D: -; size: few; V: TRBV6-1; CDR3: CASSPRTLAAMNTEAFF; DNA: TGTGCCAGCAGCCCGAGGACACTAGCCGCAATGAACACTGAAGCTTTCTTT
J: TRBJ1-1; length: 14; D: TRBD1; size: many; V: TRBV20-1; CDR3: CSAVRDRMNTEAFF; DNA: TGCAGTGCTGTCCGGGACAGGATGAACACTGAAGCTTTCTTT
J: TRBJ2-5; length: 14; D: TRBD2; size: many; V: TRBV2; CDR3: CANNPLAGQETQYF; DNA: TGTGCCAACAATCCCCTAGCGGGCCAAGAGACCCAGTACTTC